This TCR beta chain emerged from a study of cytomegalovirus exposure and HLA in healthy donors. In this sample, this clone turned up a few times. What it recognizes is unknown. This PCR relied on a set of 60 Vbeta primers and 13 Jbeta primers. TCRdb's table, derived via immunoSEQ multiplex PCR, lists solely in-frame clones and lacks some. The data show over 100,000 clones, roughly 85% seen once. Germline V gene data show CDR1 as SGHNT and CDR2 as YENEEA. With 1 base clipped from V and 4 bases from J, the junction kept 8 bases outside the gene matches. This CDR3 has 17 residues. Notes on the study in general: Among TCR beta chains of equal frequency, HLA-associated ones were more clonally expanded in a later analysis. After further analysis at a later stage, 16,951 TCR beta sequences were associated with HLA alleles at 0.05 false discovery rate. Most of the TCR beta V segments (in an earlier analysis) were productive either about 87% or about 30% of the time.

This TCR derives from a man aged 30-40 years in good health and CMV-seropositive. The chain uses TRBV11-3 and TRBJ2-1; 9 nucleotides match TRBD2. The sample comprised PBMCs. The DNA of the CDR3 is TGTGCCAGCAGCTTAGCCCCTTCTAGCGGGGCATACAATGAGCAGTTCTTC. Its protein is CASSLAPSSGAYNEQFF. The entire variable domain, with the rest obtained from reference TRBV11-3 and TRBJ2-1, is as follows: EAGVVQSPRYKIIEKKQPVAFWCNPISGHNTLYWYLQNLGQGPELLIRYENEEAVDDSQLPKDRFSAERLKGVDSTLKIQPAELGDSAVYLCASSLAPSSGAYNEQFFGPGTRLTVL.